The next 25 T cell receptor beta chains were all read from a single sample in a study of T-cell reconstitution after alpha-beta-depleted transplantation in children. For TCRbeta, the library was prepared with unique molecular identifiers. MiXCR, applied by TCRdb to the PCR reads, yields one record per CDR3 protein. The sample has under 450,000 distinct CDR3 sequences, 16% seen once. This sample comprised PBMCs, mostly from graft donor cells, obtained 360 days after TCRalphabeta/CD19-depleted stem cell transplant. The receptors derive from a boy under two years old who had a stem cell transplant for Wiskott-Aldrich syndrome, so the T cells may come from the graft donor.

In its sample, this clonotype was seen a few times. V usage is TRBV11-1 and J usage is TRBJ2-1; 10 nucleotides align to TRBD1. The CDR3 length is 18 residues. V lost 2 bases to trimming and J lost 4 bases; unmatched junction nucleotides: 11. In germline, CDR1 is SGHAT, CDR2 FQDESV (reference sequence). The CDR3 protein is CASSLRVGPGQGYNEQFF. CDR3 in DNA: TGTGCCAGCAGCTTAAGGGTCGGTCCGGGACAGGGGTACAATGAGCAGTTCTTC.

This clonotype occurred a few times. The V gene is TRBV20-1, the J gene TRBJ2-1; D gene ambiguous. CDR1 is DFQATT, CDR2 SNEGSKA, per germline (reference sequence). The CDR3 extends over 11 amino acids. V dropped 1 base and J dropped 7 bases, with 5 bases sitting between them. Here the CDR3 DNA reads TGCAGTGCTAGAGGCAGGAATGAGCAGTTCTTC. It encodes CSARGRNEQFF.

CDR3 coding DNA: TGTGCCAGCATGGTCTCGGGACGCCAGCCCCAGCATTTT. This translates into CASMVSGRQPQHF. V is TRBV28 and J is TRBJ1-5; tentative D call: TRBD1 (5 bases). The CDR3 runs to 13 residues. CDR1 is MDHEN and CDR2 is SYDVKM in the germline V gene. V lost 7 bases to trimming and J lost 7 bases, with 14 bases between them.

The chain employs TRBV29-1 and TRBJ1-1; TRBD1 is a possible D gene (5 bases). The V end lost 3 bases, the J end lost 11 bases, and 7 bases lay between the germline ends. Germline CDR1 reads SQVTM; CDR2 reads ANQGSEA. This CDR3 has 9 amino acids. CDR3 sequence (DNA): TGCAGCGTTGACAGGGTGGCTTTCTTT. It translates to CSVDRVAFF.

This sequence joins TRBV5-6 and TRBJ2-3; tentative D call: TRBD2 (5 bases). V lost 2 bases and J 0 bases, leaving 10 bases between the germline ends. The CDR3 spans 15 residues. Germline V gene data show CDR1 as SGHDT and CDR2 as YYEEEE. The CDR3 here is CASSFSRRSTDTQYF. CDR3 nucleotide sequence: TGTGCCAGCAGCTTTTCTCGGAGGAGCACAGATACGCAGTATTTT.

This clonotype was seen many times. The rearrangement uses TRBV12-3 or TRBV12-4 and TRBJ1-2, with D perhaps matching TRBD1 (5 bases). V lost 3 bases and J lost 7, with 9 bases in between. CDR3 size: 12 residues. The CDR3 region is CASSFQGSGYTF. DNA of the CDR3: TGTGCCAGCAGTTTTCAGGGTAGTGGCTACACCTTC.

J is TRBJ2-1 and V is TRBV19; 8 nucleotides match TRBD2. CDR3 length equals 18 residues. V was pared by 2 bases and J by 0 bases, with 9 bases of the junction left unmatched. Looked up from germline, CDR1 is LNHDA and CDR2 is SQIVND (reference sequence). CDR3 region: CASSISSGRPISYNEQFF. In nucleotides, the CDR3 is TGTGCCAGTAGTATATCCAGCGGGAGACCCATCTCCTACAATGAGCAGTTCTTC.

This clonotype was observed a few times. The V gene is TRBV4-1, the J gene TRBJ2-2; the D gene is possibly TRBD1 (6 bases). Trimming took 1 base from V and 6 from J, leaving 15 bases between them. This CDR3 has 16 amino acids. Germline V gives CDR1 MGHRA, CDR2 YSYEKL. The CDR3 loop reads CASSQGPGDRSGELFF. The CDR3 coding sequence is TGCGCCAGCAGCCAAGGTCCAGGGGATCGATCCGGGGAGCTGTTTTTT.

J is TRBJ2-6 and V is TRBV20-1, with D unresolved. The CDR3 contains 12 residues. CDR1 is DFQATT, CDR2 SNEGSKA, per germline (reference sequence). Trimming removed 6 bases from V and 5 bases from J, with 8 bases in between. This CDR3 reads CSAPDRANVLTF. DNA for the CDR3: TGCAGTGCACCCGACAGGGCCAACGTCCTGACTTTC.

V and J are TRBV11-2 and TRBJ2-7, with D perhaps matching TRBD1 (5 bases). Germline assignment: CDR1 SGHAT and CDR2 FQNNGV. Trimming took 1 base from V and 3 from J, leaving 13 bases between them. The CDR3 totals 15 residues. CDR3 loop: CASSLARYRIYEQYF. In DNA, the CDR3 is TGTGCCAGCAGCTTAGCCCGGTACAGGATCTACGAGCAGTACTTC.

This clonotype was seen a handful of times. The genes are TRBV19 and TRBJ2-7, with 10 bases that match TRBD1. The CDR3 has 15 residues. Germline-derived CDR1 and CDR2 are LNHDA and SQIVND (reference sequence). Trimming cost V 9 bases and J 2 bases; bases outside gene matches: 10. CDR3 coding DNA: TGTGCCAGCGCCCACCCGGGACAGGGGACCTACGAGCAGTACTTC. Translated: CASAHPGQGTYEQYF.

This clonotype turned up a few times. This sequence joins TRBV15 and TRBJ2-3; 8 bases match TRBD1. The CDR3 has 16 residues. The V and J ends lost 6 bases and 2 bases, in that order; junction bases with no gene match: 10. The germline V gene has CDR1 LNHNV and CDR2 YYDKDF (reference sequence). As DNA, the CDR3 is TGTGCCACCAGAAATGGACAGGGCTACTTCACAGATACGCAGTATTTT. Its protein is CATRNGQGYFTDTQYF.

This clonotype has only a few counts. V gene TRBV6-5 combines with J gene TRBJ2-3; TRBD2 is a possible D gene (6 bases). The germline CDR1 and CDR2 sequences are MNHEY and SVGAGI. V was clipped by 0 bases and J by 4 bases, with 20 bases between them. The CDR3 consists of 18 residues. This chain's CDR3 is CASSYSILKGGGPDTQYF. In nucleotides, the CDR3 is TGTGCCAGCAGTTACTCGATTCTTAAGGGAGGAGGGCCAGATACGCAGTATTTT.

The rearrangement uses TRBV24-1 and TRBJ1-5, with a tentative D call TRBD1 (5 bases). V was pared by 4 bases and J by 3 bases, with 9 bases between. CDR3 length: 14 residues. CDR1 and CDR2 (germline): KGHDR, SFDVKD. The CDR3 region has the DNA TGTGCCACCAGTGAGGAGGGGTACAATCAGCCCCAGCATTTT. This translates into CATSEEGYNQPQHF.

This clonotype was seen a single time. The chain is built from TRBV18 and TRBJ1-2; 9 bases match TRBD1. Germline values: CDR1 KGHSH, CDR2 LQKENI. The CDR3 has 15 residues. Losses at the gene ends were 2 bases for V and 6 bases for J; bases not matched to a gene: 7. The DNA for the CDR3 is TGTGCCAGCTCACCAGGCCGGGACAGGGCGCATGGCTACACCTTC. This codes for CASSPGRDRAHGYTF.

J is TRBJ2-7 and V is TRBV19; D remains unclear. Trimming removed 2 bases from V and 4 bases from J, with 12 bases in between. CDR1 is LNHDA, CDR2 SQIVND, per germline (reference sequence). The CDR3 loop spans 14 amino acids. The CDR3 loop is CASSIRVWSYEQYF. The CDR3 region has the DNA TGTGCCAGTAGTATACGGGTGTGGTCTTACGAGCAGTACTTC.

The sample holds a few counts of this clonotype. The chain couples TRBV7-6 to TRBJ2-7, with 9 bases that match TRBD2. Germline CDR1 SGHVS, CDR2 FNYEAQ. The junction had 6 bases not matched to a gene; V was cut back by 5 bases and J by 1 base. The CDR3 has 15 amino acids. The CDR3 is CASSPKAGGSYEQYF. CDR3 nucleotides: TGTGCCAGCAGCCCTAAGGCGGGAGGGTCCTACGAGCAGTACTTC.

This clonotype turned up a few times. The chain combines TRBV4-3 with TRBJ2-3; 10 positions agree with TRBD2. Germline assignment: CDR1 LGHNA and CDR2 YSLEER. After removal of 1 base from V and 5 bases from J, the junction contained 9 bases not matched to a gene. The CDR3 is 17 amino acids. CDR3 bases: TGCGCCAGCAGCCAAGCCTCCCTAGCGGGAGACGGAGATACGCAGTATTTT. It encodes CASSQASLAGDGDTQYF.

This clonotype has a handful of counts. The chain is built from TRBV21-1 and TRBJ1-1; the D call of TRBD1 is as the table states it, not checked on the DNA. TRBV21-1 is reported as a pseudogene. The CDR3 runs to 12 residues. DNA for the CDR3: TGTGCCCGGTACGCAGGGGGCACTGAAGCTTTCTTT. Its protein is CARYAGGTEAFF.

V and J are TRBV12-3 or TRBV12-4 and TRBJ2-2; D is unclear. CDR3 length: 14 amino acids. The V gene lost 1 base and the J gene lost 9 bases, with 12 bases spanning the gap. The CDR3 DNA is TGTGCCAGCAGTTTAGGGTCGGTTCTGCGGGAGCTGTTTTTT. This gives the protein CASSLGSVLRELFF.

The rearrangement uses TRBV11-1 and TRBJ2-7; TRBD2 agrees at 14 bases. Germline V gives CDR1 SGHAT, CDR2 FQDESV (reference sequence). V was pared by 4 bases and J by 3 bases, with 20 bases of the junction left unmatched. This CDR3 region has 21 residues. The CDR3 region has the DNA TGTGCCAGCAGCTCCTTCAATCGTGGGACTAGCGGGAGAGTGGGTGGCTACGAGCAGTACTTC. This encodes CASSSFNRGTSGRVGGYEQYF. Combining the CDR3 with reference TRBV11-1 and TRBJ2-7 gives the whole variable domain EAEVAQSPRYKITEKSQAVAFWCDPISGHATLYWYRQILGQGPELLVQFQDESVVDDSQLPKDRFSAERLKGVDSTLKIQPAELGDSAMYLCASSSFNRGTSGRVGGYEQYFGPGTRLTVT.

A few counts support this clonotype. This chain uses TRBV3-1 with TRBJ2-7, with D possibly matching TRBD2 (6 bases). This CDR3 has 16 residues. The ends were cut back, 1 base at V and 3 bases at J, with 16 bases in the middle. CDR1 LGHDT and CDR2 YNNKEL come from the germline V gene (reference sequence). CDR3 nucleotide sequence: TGTGCCAGCAGCCAAGGGGGACTCTCGGAGTTCTACGAGCAGTACTTC. This gives the protein CASSQGGLSEFYEQYF.

The genes are TRBV28 and TRBJ1-2; D is possibly TRBD1 (6 bases). CDR1 and CDR2 (germline): MDHEN, SYDVKM. The germline V and J ends were trimmed by 5 bases and 3 bases, with 16 bases remaining between them. This CDR3 comprises 15 residues. CDR3 amino acids: CASSPRPTGYYGYTF. CDR3 bases: TGTGCCAGCAGTCCGAGACCAACAGGGTACTATGGCTACACCTTC.

This clonotype has just a few counts. J is TRBJ2-1 and V is TRBV6-1; possibly TRBD2 for D (6 bases). Germline CDR1 MNHNS, CDR2 SASEGT. The CDR3 extends over 17 amino acids. V dropped 0 bases and J dropped 3 bases, with 15 bases sitting between them. Written as DNA, the CDR3 is TGTGCCAGCAGTGAAGCGATTAGGAGGGTAGGCTACAATGAGCAGTTCTTC. It codes for CASSEAIRRVGYNEQFF.

The chain has TRBV2 and TRBJ2-2; D call uncertain. The CDR3 covers 14 residues. The V end was cut by 0 bases, the J end by 4 bases, with 6 bases between. CDR1 and CDR2 from the germline V gene are SNHLY and FYNNEI. This CDR3 reads CASSEAAGTGELFF. The CDR3 coding sequence is TGTGCCAGCAGTGAAGCGGCAGGCACCGGGGAGCTGTTTTTT.